This TCR beta chain was profiled in a study of T cells in Graves' hyperthyroidism and ophthalmopathy (dated by TCRdb to the late 2010s). About the investigation overall: Peripheral blood was collected at initial diagnosis, before any treatment. To identify distinguishing TCR V-J signatures, a discovery cohort of 100 patients was used, comprising roughly 45 with Graves' ophthalmopathy and 55 to 65 with stable Graves' hyperthyroidism. Prospective prediction of ophthalmopathy was tested in an independent validation cohort consisting of 18 hyperthyroidism patients and around 17 patients who later progressed to ophthalmopathy. For training and testing, the 80 to 100 patients in the discovery cohort were randomly divided in a 7:3 ratio. In six Graves' hyperthyroidism patients, the study also compared T-cell repertoires from thyroid tissue with T-cell repertoires from blood. Following sampling, methimazole starting at 30 mg daily was given to hyperthyroidism patients, and high-dose intravenous methylprednisolone was given to ophthalmopathy patients. According to the paper, TCR Vbeta CDR3 sequencing was carried out on over 130 peripheral blood samples, which came from more than 40 ophthalmopathy, about 75 hyperthyroidism and about 17 progressor patients. The research as a whole found: Most expanded thyroid clonotypes (frequency above 0.001) were also detected in blood, suggesting blood repertoires may reflect thyroid immune responses. Ophthalmopathy was separated from stable hyperthyroidism by a 13 V-J signature model, with over 85% sensitivity and just over 81% specificity obtained in cross-validation and 80%/75% obtained in testing. In validation, the model predicted progression to ophthalmopathy a median of about 5.9 months before onset, with over 55% sensitivity and about 75% specificity. Sample size was not statistically predetermined, and blinding of investigators to group allocation was not performed.

This clonotype was seen more than once but under ten times. Its antigen target is currently unknown. Within one base of it there is no much larger clone, and no base qualities were kept. The TCR beta CDR3 regions were amplified from the RNA transcripts. A first-round RT-PCR of the TCR CDR3 used the HTBI primer set with the Qiagen OneStep RT-PCR kit. Libraries were constructed in a second round of multiplex PCR, after which size selection and purification were carried out. Sequencing of the libraries was done on an Illumina HiSeq2000 using paired-end 100 bp reads. In the paper's pipeline: SOAPnuke was used to process the raw data, removing reads that contained adapters or uncalled bases, had a mean Phred below 15, or lacked an exact match to the constant primer or identifier. COPE v1.2.5 was used to merge high-quality paired reads, and clonotypes were defined as unique nucleotide sequences. Clonotypes were aligned to IMGT TRBV, TRBD and TRBJ reference segments using MiTCR v1.1. The analysis was restricted to V-J combinations with a frequency above 0.0001, which together covered about 99% of the repertoires. A TCS score was defined as the ratio between F50 (clonal expansion) and ExV (chaos), using BLOSUM62-based TCRdist between CDR3 peptides within each V-J. Welch's t-statistics and random forest reduced roughly 500 V-J features to 10 to 15, which were used in a naive Bayes classifier (R e1071). TCRdb reran the public reads through fastp at Q25 and MiXCR, keeping productive beta chains. Entries that share a CDR3 protein sequence are merged under the most common genes and DNA. TCRdb assigned the V and J calls; the authors' analysis was not used. The sample contains approximately 430,000 distinct CDR3 sequences, roughly 15% of them found a single time. The ten largest clonotypes hold roughly 13% of the sample.

The germline V gene sets CDR1 to SGHAT and CDR2 to FQNNGV. The CDR3, from cysteine to phenylalanine, totals 16 residues. Just the 48-base CDR3 DNA is kept, in frame starting at base 1. At the junction V is shortened by 1 base and J by 4 bases; bases outside the gene matches: 6. Moderately to severely active disease, a Clinical Activity Score of at least 3, a NOSPECS grade of at least 4, and a duration under 3 months were present in ophthalmopathy patients. The study excluded patients with uncontrolled infections, other autoimmune diseases, pregnancy or lactation. Diagnoses relied on clinical symptoms, serum thyroxine and TRAb, thyroid ultrasound and orbital computed tomography. PBMCs were separated from roughly 10 ml of fresh peripheral blood using Ficoll-Paque density gradient centrifugation. Total RNA was extracted using Trizol reagent, and RNA quality was assessed on an Agilent 2100 Bioanalyzer.

This sequence originates from a man between 18 and 35 years old with Graves' ophthalmopathy. The source material was blood. In this chain, TRBV11-2 is recombined with TRBJ2-2, with 7 bases matching TRBD2. The CDR3 is CASSLVGGSGTGELFF. Here is the DNA: TGTGCCAGCAGCTTAGTGGGCGGGAGTGGCACCGGGGAGCTGTTTTTT.